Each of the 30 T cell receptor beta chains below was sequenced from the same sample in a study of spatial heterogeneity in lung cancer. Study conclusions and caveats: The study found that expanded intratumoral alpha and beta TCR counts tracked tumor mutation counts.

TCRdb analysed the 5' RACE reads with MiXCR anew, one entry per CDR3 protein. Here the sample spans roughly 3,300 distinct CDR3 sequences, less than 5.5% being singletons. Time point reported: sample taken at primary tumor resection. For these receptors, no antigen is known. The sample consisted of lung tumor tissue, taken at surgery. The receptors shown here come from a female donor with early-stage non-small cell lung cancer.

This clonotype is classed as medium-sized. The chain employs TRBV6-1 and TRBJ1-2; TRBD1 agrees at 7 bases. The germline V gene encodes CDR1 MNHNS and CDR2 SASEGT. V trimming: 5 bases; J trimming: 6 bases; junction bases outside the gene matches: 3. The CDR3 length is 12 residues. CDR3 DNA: TGTGCCAGCAGTTTACAGGGGAATGGCTACACCTTC. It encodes CASSLQGNGYTF.

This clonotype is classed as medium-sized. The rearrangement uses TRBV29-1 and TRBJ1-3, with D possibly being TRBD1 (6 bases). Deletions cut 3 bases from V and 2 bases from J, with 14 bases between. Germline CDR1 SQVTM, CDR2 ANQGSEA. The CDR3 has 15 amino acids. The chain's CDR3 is CSVDSGSGAGNTIYF. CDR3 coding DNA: TGCAGCGTTGACAGCGGTTCAGGGGCTGGAAACACCATATATTTT.

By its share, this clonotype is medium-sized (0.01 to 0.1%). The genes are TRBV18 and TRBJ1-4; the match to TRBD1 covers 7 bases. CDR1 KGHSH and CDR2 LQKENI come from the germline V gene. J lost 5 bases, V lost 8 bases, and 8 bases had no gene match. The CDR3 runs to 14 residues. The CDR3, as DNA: TGTGCCAGCAGAGGGGACAGCCGGAATGAAAAACTGTTTTTT. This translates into CASRGDSRNEKLFF.

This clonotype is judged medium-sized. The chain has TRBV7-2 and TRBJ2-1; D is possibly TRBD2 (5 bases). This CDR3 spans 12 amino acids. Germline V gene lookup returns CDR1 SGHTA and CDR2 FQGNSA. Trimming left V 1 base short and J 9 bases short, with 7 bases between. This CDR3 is CASSLGEGEQFF. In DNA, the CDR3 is TGTGCCAGCAGCTTAGGAGAGGGTGAGCAGTTCTTC.

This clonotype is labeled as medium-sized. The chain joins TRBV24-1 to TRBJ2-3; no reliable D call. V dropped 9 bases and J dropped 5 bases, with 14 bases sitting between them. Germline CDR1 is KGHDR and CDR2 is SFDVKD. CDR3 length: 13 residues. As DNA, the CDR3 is TGTGCCACCGGTACGTGGTCTCAAGATACGCAGTATTTT. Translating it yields CATGTWSQDTQYF.

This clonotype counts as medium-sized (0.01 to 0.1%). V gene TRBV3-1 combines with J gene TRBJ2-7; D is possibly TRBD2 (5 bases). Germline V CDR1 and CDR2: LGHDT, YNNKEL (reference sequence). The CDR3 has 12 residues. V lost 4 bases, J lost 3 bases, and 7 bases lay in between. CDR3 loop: CASSPDYYEQYF. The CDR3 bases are TGTGCCAGCAGCCCTGACTACTACGAGCAGTACTTC.

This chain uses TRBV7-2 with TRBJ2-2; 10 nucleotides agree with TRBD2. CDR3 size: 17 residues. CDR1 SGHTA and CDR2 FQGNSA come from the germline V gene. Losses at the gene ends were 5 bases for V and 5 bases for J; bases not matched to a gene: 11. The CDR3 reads CASSPDGLAGVTGELFF. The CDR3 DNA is TGTGCCAGCAGCCCCGACGGGCTAGCGGGAGTAACCGGGGAGCTGTTTTTT.

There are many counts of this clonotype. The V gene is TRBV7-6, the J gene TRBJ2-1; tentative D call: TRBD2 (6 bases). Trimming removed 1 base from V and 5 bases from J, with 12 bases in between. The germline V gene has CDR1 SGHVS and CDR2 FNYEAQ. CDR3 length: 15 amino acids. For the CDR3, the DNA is TGTGCCAGCAGCTTAGGCGGGATTGGGAACAATGAGCAGTTCTTC. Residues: CASSLGGIGNNEQFF.

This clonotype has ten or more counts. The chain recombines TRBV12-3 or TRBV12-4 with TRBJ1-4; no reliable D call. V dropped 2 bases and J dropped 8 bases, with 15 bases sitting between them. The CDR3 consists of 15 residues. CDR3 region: CASSLIGGGREKLFF. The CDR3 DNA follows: TGTGCCAGCAGTTTAATTGGCGGAGGTAGAGAAAAACTGTTTTTT.

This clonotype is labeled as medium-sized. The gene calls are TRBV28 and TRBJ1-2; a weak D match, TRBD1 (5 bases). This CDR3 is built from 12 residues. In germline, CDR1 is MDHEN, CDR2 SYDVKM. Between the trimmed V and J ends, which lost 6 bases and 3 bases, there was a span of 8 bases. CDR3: CASSSGYYGYTF. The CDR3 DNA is TGTGCCAGCAGCTCAGGGTACTATGGCTACACCTTC.

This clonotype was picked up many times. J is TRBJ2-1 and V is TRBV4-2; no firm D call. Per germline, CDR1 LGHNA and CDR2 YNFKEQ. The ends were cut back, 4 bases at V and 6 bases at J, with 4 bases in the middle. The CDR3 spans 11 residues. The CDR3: CASSPGNEQFF. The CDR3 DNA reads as TGTGCCAGCAGCCCTGGCAATGAGCAGTTCTTC.

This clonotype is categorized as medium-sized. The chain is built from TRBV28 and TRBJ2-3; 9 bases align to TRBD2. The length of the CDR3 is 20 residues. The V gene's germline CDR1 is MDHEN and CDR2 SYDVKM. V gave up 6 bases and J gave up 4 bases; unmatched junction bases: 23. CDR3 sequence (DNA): TGTGCCAGCAGGCCCCAGGGAGCGGGAGGTACACACCCGAACTCAGATACGCAGTATTTT. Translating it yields CASRPQGAGGTHPNSDTQYF. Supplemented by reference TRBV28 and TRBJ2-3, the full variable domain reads DVKVTQSSRYLVKRTGEKVFLECVQDMDHENMFWYRQDPGLGLRLIYFSYDVKMKEKGDIPEGYSVSREKKERFSLILESASTNQTSMYLCASRPQGAGGTHPNSDTQYFGPGTRLTVL.

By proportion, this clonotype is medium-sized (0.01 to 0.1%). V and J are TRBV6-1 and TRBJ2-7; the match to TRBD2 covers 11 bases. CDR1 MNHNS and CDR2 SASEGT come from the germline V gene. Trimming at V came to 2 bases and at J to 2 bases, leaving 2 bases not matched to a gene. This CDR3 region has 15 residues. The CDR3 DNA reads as TGTGCCAGCAGTGAACTAGCGGGAGGAACCTACGAGCAGTACTTC. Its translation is CASSELAGGTYEQYF.

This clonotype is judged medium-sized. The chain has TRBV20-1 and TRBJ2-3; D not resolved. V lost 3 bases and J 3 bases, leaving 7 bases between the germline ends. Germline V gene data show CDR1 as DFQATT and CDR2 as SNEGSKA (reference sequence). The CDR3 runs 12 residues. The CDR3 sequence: CSASPRTDTQYF. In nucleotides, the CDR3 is TGCAGTGCTAGCCCTAGGACAGATACGCAGTATTTT.

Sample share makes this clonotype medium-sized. The CDR3, as DNA: TGTGCCATCAGTGGACAGGGGGCCGCCTACAATGAGCAGTTCTTC. As protein: CAISGQGAAYNEQFF. This chain uses TRBV10-3 with TRBJ2-1; 10 bases agree with TRBD1. This CDR3 spans 15 amino acids. With 4 bases clipped from V and 2 bases from J, the junction kept 2 bases outside the gene matches. Germline CDR1 ENHRY, CDR2 SYGVKD.

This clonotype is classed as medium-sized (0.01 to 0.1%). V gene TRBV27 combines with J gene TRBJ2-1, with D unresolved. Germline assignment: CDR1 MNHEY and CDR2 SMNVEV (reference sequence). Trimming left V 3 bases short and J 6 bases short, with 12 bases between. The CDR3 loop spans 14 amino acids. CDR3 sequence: CASSFLGVGNEQFF. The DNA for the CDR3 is TGTGCCAGCAGTTTTTTGGGTGTGGGCAATGAGCAGTTCTTC.

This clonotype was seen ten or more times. CDR3 loop: CASSVKRRTSAYNEQFF. CDR3 in DNA: TGTGCCAGCAGCGTGAAAAGGAGGACTAGCGCCTACAATGAGCAGTTCTTC. The V gene is TRBV9, the J gene TRBJ2-1, with 9 positions matching TRBD2. In germline, CDR1 is SGDLS, CDR2 YYNGEE. J gave up 2 bases and V 2 bases, and 8 bases lay outside the gene matches. This CDR3 contains 17 residues.

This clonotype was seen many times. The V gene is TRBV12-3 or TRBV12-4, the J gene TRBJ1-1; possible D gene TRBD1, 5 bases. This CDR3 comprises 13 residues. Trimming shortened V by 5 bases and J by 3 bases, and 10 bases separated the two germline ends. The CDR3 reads CASSIWGDTEAFF. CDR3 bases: TGTGCCAGCAGTATCTGGGGGGACACTGAAGCTTTCTTT.

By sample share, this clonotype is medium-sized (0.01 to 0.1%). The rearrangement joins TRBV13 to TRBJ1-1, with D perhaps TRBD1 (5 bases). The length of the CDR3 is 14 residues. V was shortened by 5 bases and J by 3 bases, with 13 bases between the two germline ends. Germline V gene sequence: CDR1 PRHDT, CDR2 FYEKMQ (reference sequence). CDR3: CASSTWGVDTEAFF. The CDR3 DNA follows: TGTGCCAGCAGCACGTGGGGGGTGGACACTGAAGCTTTCTTT. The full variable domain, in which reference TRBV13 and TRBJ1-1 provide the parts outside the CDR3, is AAGVIQSPRHLIKEKRETATLKCYPIPRHDTVYWYQQGPGQDPQFLISFYEKMQSDKGSIPDRFSAQQFSDYHSELNMSSLELGDSALYFCASSTWGVDTEAFFGQGTRLTVV.

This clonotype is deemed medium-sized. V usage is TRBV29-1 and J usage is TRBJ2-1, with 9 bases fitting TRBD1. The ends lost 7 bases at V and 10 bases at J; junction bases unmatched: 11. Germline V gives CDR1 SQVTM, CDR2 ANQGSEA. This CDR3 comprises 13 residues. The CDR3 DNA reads TGCAGCGCTGGGGGACAGGGCGTCGAGGAGCAGTTCTTC. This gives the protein CSAGGQGVEEQFF.

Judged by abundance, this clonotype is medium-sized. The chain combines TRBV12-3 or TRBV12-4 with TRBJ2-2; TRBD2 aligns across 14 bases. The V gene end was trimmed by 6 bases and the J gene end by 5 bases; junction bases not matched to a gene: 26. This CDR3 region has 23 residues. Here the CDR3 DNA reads TGTGCCAGCAGCCTTCGTATGACCGGACTAGCGGGGGGCCGGGTATTCGGGACCGGGGAGCTGTTTTTT. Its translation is CASSLRMTGLAGGRVFGTGELFF.

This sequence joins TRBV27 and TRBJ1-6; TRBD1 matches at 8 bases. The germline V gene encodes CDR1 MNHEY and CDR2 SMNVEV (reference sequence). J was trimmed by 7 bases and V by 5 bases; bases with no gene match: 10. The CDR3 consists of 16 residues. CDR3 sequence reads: CASSPHRTGNNSPLHF. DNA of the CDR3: TGTGCCAGCAGTCCCCACCGGACAGGGAACAATTCACCCCTCCACTTT.

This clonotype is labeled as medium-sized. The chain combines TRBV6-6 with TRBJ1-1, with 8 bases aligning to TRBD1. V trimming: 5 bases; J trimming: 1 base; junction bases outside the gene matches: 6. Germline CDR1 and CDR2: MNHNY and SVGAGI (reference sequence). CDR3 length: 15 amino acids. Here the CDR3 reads CASSTLDRGNTEAFF. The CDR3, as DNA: TGTGCCAGCAGTACCCTTGACAGGGGGAACACTGAAGCTTTCTTT.

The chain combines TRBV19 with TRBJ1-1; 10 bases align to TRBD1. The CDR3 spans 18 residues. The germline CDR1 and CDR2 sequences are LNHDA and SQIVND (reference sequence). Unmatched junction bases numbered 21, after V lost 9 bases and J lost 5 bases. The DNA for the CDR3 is TGTGCCAGCACCTCCCGGAAGGGACAGGGGTCGGCGGGAACTGAAGCTTTCTTT. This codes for CASTSRKGQGSAGTEAFF.

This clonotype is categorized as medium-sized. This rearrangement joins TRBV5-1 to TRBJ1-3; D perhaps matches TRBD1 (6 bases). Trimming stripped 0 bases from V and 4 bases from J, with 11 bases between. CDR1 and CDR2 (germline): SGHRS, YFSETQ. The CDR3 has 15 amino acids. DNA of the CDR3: TGCGCCAGCAGCTTGGCCCCAGGGGTAGGAAACACCATATATTTT. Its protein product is CASSLAPGVGNTIYF. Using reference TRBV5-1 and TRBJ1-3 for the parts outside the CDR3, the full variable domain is KAGVTQTPRYLIKTRGQQVTLSCSPISGHRSVSWYQQTPGQGLQFLFEYFSETQRNKGNFPGRFSGRQFSNSRSEMNVSTLELGDSALYLCASSLAPGVGNTIYFGEGSWLTVV.

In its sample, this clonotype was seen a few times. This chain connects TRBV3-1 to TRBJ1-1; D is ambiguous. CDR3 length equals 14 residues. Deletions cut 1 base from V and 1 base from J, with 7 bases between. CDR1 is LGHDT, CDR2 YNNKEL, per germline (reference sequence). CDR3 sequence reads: CASSQVEGNTEAFF. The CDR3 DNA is TGTGCCAGCAGCCAAGTAGAAGGGAACACTGAAGCTTTCTTT.

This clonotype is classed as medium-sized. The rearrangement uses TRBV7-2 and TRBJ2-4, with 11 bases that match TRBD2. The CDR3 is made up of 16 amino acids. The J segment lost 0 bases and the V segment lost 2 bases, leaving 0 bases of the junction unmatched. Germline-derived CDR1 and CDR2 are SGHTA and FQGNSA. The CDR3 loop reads CASSLLAGGAKNIQYF. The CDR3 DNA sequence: TGTGCCAGCAGCTTACTAGCGGGAGGAGCCAAAAACATTCAGTACTTC.

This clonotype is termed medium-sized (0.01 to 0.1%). Here the CDR3 DNA reads TGTGCCAGCAGTTTGGCAGGGGACGCCGTCTGGAACACTGAAGCTTTCTTT. Translated: CASSLAGDAVWNTEAFF. The V and J genes are TRBV28 and TRBJ1-1, with D perhaps matching TRBD1 (6 bases). Trimming removed 3 bases from V and 1 base from J, with 18 bases in between. The CDR3 extends over 17 amino acids. Germline CDR1 reads MDHEN; CDR2 reads SYDVKM.

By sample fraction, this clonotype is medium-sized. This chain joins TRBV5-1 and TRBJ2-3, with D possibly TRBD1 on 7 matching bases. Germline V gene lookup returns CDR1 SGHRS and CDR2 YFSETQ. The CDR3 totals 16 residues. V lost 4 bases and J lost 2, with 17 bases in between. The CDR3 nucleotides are TGCGCCAGCAGCGGGCGGGACAGTCAATTCACAGATACGCAGTATTTT. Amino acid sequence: CASSGRDSQFTDTQYF. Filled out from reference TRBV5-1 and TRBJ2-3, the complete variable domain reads KAGVTQTPRYLIKTRGQQVTLSCSPISGHRSVSWYQQTPGQGLQFLFEYFSETQRNKGNFPGRFSGRQFSNSRSEMNVSTLELGDSALYLCASSGRDSQFTDTQYFGPGTRLTVL.

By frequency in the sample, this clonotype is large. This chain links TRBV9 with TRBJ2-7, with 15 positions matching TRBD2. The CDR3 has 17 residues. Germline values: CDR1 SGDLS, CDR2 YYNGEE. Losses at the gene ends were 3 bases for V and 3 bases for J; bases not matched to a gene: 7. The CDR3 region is CASSASGLAGGLYEQYV. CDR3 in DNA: TGTGCCAGCAGCGCTTCAGGACTAGCGGGGGGGCTCTACGAGCAGTACGTC.